The 27 T cell receptor beta chains below all came from one sample that was sequenced in a study of cytomegalovirus exposure and HLA in healthy donors. This table comes from immunoSEQ multiplex PCR, and its TCRdb copy is limited to in-frame clones, with some not included. The sample records over 120,000 clones, about 91% being singletons. Source material: PBMCs. The source is a man younger than 30 in good health and CMV-seropositive.

This chain uses TRBV6-1 with TRBJ2-1, with D possibly matching TRBD1 (6 bases). The V end lost 4 bases, the J end lost 2 bases, and 9 bases lay between the germline ends. The CDR3 has 14 amino acids. In germline, CDR1 is MNHNS, CDR2 SASEGT. CDR3 nucleotides: TGTGCCAGCAGTGGCACAGGGACCTACAATGAGCAGTTCTTC. It codes for CASSGTGTYNEQFF.

The chain couples TRBV6-5 to TRBJ2-7; 7 positions agree with TRBD1. The germline V gene encodes CDR1 MNHEY and CDR2 SVGAGI. CDR3 length: 15 amino acids. V dropped 5 bases and J dropped 1; count of bases not matched to a gene: 8. CDR3 coding DNA: TGTGCCAGCAGTCAAGGGACAGTGGGGTCCTACGAGCAGTACTTC. Translating gives CASSQGTVGSYEQYF.

This clone occurred a few times. The J gene is TRBJ2-7, the V gene TRBV6-5; TRBD1 might be the D (5 bases). Trimming removed 6 bases from V and 2 bases from J, with 8 bases in between. The CDR3 runs 12 residues. The V gene's germline CDR1 is MNHEY and CDR2 SVGAGI. The CDR3, as DNA: TGTGCCAGCAGCCAGGGCCCCTACGAGCAGTACTTC. Translated: CASSQGPYEQYF.

The chain combines TRBV2 with TRBJ1-4, with no clear D. Germline CDR1 and CDR2: SNHLY and FYNNEI. The CDR3 contains 15 residues. V was trimmed by 3 bases and J by 5 bases, leaving 13 bases between them. The CDR3 protein is CASSDNGVQNEKLFF. The CDR3 coding sequence is TGTGCCAGCAGTGATAACGGGGTCCAAAATGAAAAACTGTTTTTT.

CDR3 sequence reads: CASRALGELFF. As DNA, the CDR3 is TGTGCCAGCAGGGCCCTCGGGGAGCTGTTTTTT. This sequence joins TRBV7-9 and TRBJ2-2; D is unresolved. The CDR3 is 11 amino acids. Per the germline V gene, CDR1 is SEHNR and CDR2 is FQNEAQ (reference sequence). The ends were cut back, 6 bases at V and 7 bases at J, with 6 bases in the middle.

The chain employs TRBV11-2 and TRBJ2-1, with D maybe TRBD2 (6 bases). Germline V gene lookup returns CDR1 SGHAT and CDR2 FQNNGV. V shed 3 bases and J shed 9 bases, with 15 bases lying between them. The CDR3 has 14 residues. CDR3 protein: CASSFAGRRGEQFF. Here the CDR3 DNA reads TGTGCCAGCAGCTTTGCGGGACGTAGGGGTGAGCAGTTCTTC.

The V gene is TRBV15, the J gene TRBJ2-7; 12 nucleotides agree with TRBD2. This CDR3 has 17 amino acids. In germline, CDR1 is LNHNV, CDR2 YYDKDF (reference sequence). With V trimmed by 0 bases and J by 2 bases, 5 bases remained unmatched. The chain's CDR3 is CATSRDRTSGNPYEQYF. The CDR3 coding sequence is TGTGCCACCAGCAGAGATCGGACTAGCGGGAACCCCTACGAGCAGTACTTC.

This clone has a single count. Here the CDR3 reads CASSLRRYNEQFF. CDR3 DNA: TGTGCCAGCAGCCTGAGGAGGTACAATGAGCAGTTCTTC. This chain connects TRBV13 to TRBJ2-1, with a possible D match to TRBD2 (5 bases). Trimming pared 5 bases from V and 4 bases from J, leaving 9 bases between. Germline CDR1 reads PRHDT; CDR2 reads FYEKMQ (reference sequence). The CDR3 has 13 amino acids.

The V and J genes are TRBV6-5 and TRBJ2-7, with TRBD1 as a possible D gene (5 bases). Germline values: CDR1 MNHEY, CDR2 SVGAGI. Trimming cost V 3 bases and J 1 base, with 10 bases left between them. The CDR3 has 14 amino acids. In nucleotides, the CDR3 is TGTGCCAGCAGTTATGACGGACAATCCTACGAGCAGTACTTC. Amino acids: CASSYDGQSYEQYF.

The CDR3 here is CAWSRQQETQYF. In DNA form, the CDR3 reads TGTGCCTGGAGTCGTCAGCAAGAGACCCAGTACTTC. The chain has TRBV30 and TRBJ2-5, with D uncertain. V gave up 2 bases and J gave up 2 bases, with 6 bases separating them. Germline CDR1 reads GTSNPN; CDR2 reads SVGIG (reference sequence). The CDR3 contains 12 residues.

V and J are TRBV11-2 and TRBJ2-3; no firm D call. CDR1 and CDR2 from the germline V gene are SGHAT and FQNNGV. The germline V and J ends were trimmed by 0 bases and 1 base, with 5 bases remaining between them. The length of the CDR3 is 14 residues. Written as DNA, the CDR3 is TGTGCCAGCAGCTTAGATCAGGGCACAGATACGCAGTATTTT. The encoded protein is CASSLDQGTDTQYF.

V usage is TRBV6-5 and J usage is TRBJ2-7, with 10 bases matching TRBD1. The CDR3 totals 15 residues. Per the germline V gene, CDR1 is MNHEY and CDR2 is SVGAGI. J was trimmed by 3 bases and V by 6 bases; bases with no gene match: 8. CDR3 sequence (DNA): TGTGCCAGCAGGCGGACCGGGACAGGGGTCTACGAGCAGTACTTC. It is translated as CASRRTGTGVYEQYF.

The rearrangement uses TRBV5-4 and TRBJ2-7, with 8 nucleotides matching TRBD1. This CDR3 has 13 residues. Germline values: CDR1 SGHNT, CDR2 YYREEE (reference sequence). V was clipped by 4 bases and J by 7 bases; unmatched bases: 7. CDR3 amino acids: CASSGQGRGEQYF. The CDR3 nucleotides are TGTGCCAGCAGCGGACAGGGTAGGGGGGAGCAGTACTTC.

The V call is TRBV28, the J call TRBJ2-3; TRBD2 agrees at 9 bases. This CDR3 has 14 amino acids. The V gene end was trimmed by 8 bases and the J gene end by 3 bases; junction bases not matched to a gene: 6. CDR1 and CDR2 from the germline V gene are MDHEN and SYDVKM. CDR3 sequence reads: CASYLSGGTDTQYF. The DNA of the CDR3 is TGTGCCAGCTACCTTAGCGGGGGTACAGATACGCAGTATTTT.

The chain links TRBV29-1 to TRBJ1-2, with D unclear. The ends were cut back, 5 bases at V and 3 bases at J, with 13 bases in the middle. The CDR3 loop spans 13 amino acids. CDR1 and CDR2 from the germline V gene are SQVTM and ANQGSEA. The CDR3 nucleotides are TGCAGCGTTACCCCCCCTGGAGACTATGGCTACACCTTC. Amino acids: CSVTPPGDYGYTF.

Note on this clone: At the DNA level, this CDR3 is encoded by other sequences in the same sample as well. The chain couples TRBV6-1 to TRBJ2-7; 10 bases map to TRBD2. J lost 3 bases, V lost 6 bases, and 5 bases had no gene match. The length of the CDR3 is 14 residues. Germline V gene lookup returns CDR1 MNHNS and CDR2 SASEGT. Here the CDR3 reads CASRTLAGDYEQYF. The CDR3 nucleotides read TGTGCCAGCAGGACCCTAGCGGGGGACTACGAGCAGTACTTC.

The rearrangement uses TRBV19 and TRBJ1-1, with TRBD1 matching 7 bases. This CDR3 has 13 amino acids. The germline V gene encodes CDR1 LNHDA and CDR2 SQIVND (reference sequence). The junction had 6 bases not matched to a gene; V was cut back by 7 bases and J by 4 bases. The CDR3 region has the DNA TGTGCCAGTACCCACACAGGGGTCACTGAAGCTTTCTTT. As protein: CASTHTGVTEAFF. Together with reference TRBV19 and TRBJ1-1, the CDR3 gives the full variable domain: DGGITQSPKYLFRKEGQNVTLSCEQNLNHDAMYWYRQDPGQGLRLIYYSQIVNDFQKGDIAEGYSVSREKKESFPLTVTSAQKNPTAFYLCASTHTGVTEAFFGQGTRLTVV.

The chain employs TRBV11-2 and TRBJ2-7, with TRBD2 identical over 9 bases. Per germline, CDR1 SGHAT and CDR2 FQNNGV. The CDR3 spans 16 residues. V lost 0 bases to trimming and J lost 1 base; unmatched junction nucleotides: 4. CDR3 sequence (DNA): TGTGCCAGCAGCTTAGATGATAGCGGGGGATCCTACGAGCAGTACTTC. Protein product: CASSLDDSGGSYEQYF.

The gene calls are TRBV4-1 and TRBJ2-1; tentatively, D is TRBD2 (6 bases). CDR3 size: 13 residues. Germline CDR1 reads MGHRA; CDR2 reads YSYEKL. Trimming took off 4 bases at V and 8 bases at J, with 12 bases between the two ends. CDR3: CASSLFPGDEQFF. The CDR3 nucleotides read TGCGCCAGCAGCCTCTTCCCGGGGGATGAGCAGTTCTTC.

This clone was counted at least ten times. V and J are TRBV15 and TRBJ2-1, with TRBD2 matching 13 bases. The V and J ends lost 5 bases and 5 bases, in that order; junction bases with no gene match: 12. The CDR3 is made up of 18 amino acids. The germline V gene has CDR1 LNHNV and CDR2 YYDKDF (reference sequence). CDR3 nucleotides: TGTGCCACCAGCCCCGGGACCGACGGACTAGCGGGAGACAATGAGCAGTTCTTC. Protein: CATSPGTDGLAGDNEQFF.

This chain uses TRBV7-6 with TRBJ1-1; D is undetermined. In germline, CDR1 is SGHVS, CDR2 FNYEAQ. Trimming stripped 5 bases from V and 0 bases from J, with 13 bases between. This CDR3 contains 15 residues. The CDR3 region is CASSASLGMNTEAFF. The CDR3 DNA follows: TGTGCCAGCAGCGCGAGTCTCGGGATGAACACTGAAGCTTTCTTT.

The chain uses TRBV7-2 and TRBJ2-5, with TRBD1 as a possible D gene (5 bases). V was cut by 5 bases and J by 0 bases, with 7 bases left in between. The CDR3 contains 13 residues. Per the germline V gene, CDR1 is SGHTA and CDR2 is FQGNSA. CDR3 residues: CASSRQNQETQYF. In DNA, the CDR3 is TGTGCCAGCAGCCGACAGAACCAAGAGACCCAGTACTTC.

The gene calls are TRBV14 and TRBJ2-1; D gene ambiguous. This CDR3 has 14 amino acids. Trimming took off 2 bases at V and 5 bases at J, with 10 bases between the two ends. The germline gives CDR1 SGHDN, CDR2 FVKESK. The CDR3 region is CASSQTRPNNEQFF. In DNA, the CDR3 is TGTGCCAGCAGCCAAACCAGGCCTAACAATGAGCAGTTCTTC.

The V and J genes are TRBV2 and TRBJ2-2; possible D gene TRBD2, 6 bases. V was pared by 7 bases and J by 0 bases, with 12 bases between. Germline-derived CDR1 and CDR2 are SNHLY and FYNNEI. CDR3 length equals 15 residues. This CDR3 reads CASKPGGTNTGELFF. In DNA form, the CDR3 reads TGTGCCAGCAAACCCGGAGGGACGAACACCGGGGAGCTGTTTTTT.

This clone was recorded once. The chain carries TRBV29-1 and TRBJ1-2; 11 nucleotides align to TRBD1. The germline gives CDR1 SQVTM, CDR2 ANQGSEA. This CDR3 is 13 amino acids long. With 6 bases clipped from V and 4 bases from J, the junction kept 4 bases outside the gene matches. Here the CDR3 DNA reads TGCAGCGTATGGGACAGGGGGGGCTATGGCTACACCTTC. As protein: CSVWDRGGYGYTF.

This CDR3 reads CASSYSNTGAGYTF. For the CDR3, the DNA is TGTGCCAGCAGTTACTCGAATACAGGGGCTGGCTACACCTTC. The chain employs TRBV6-5 and TRBJ1-2; 7 positions agree with TRBD1. Germline V gives CDR1 MNHEY, CDR2 SVGAGI. V gave up 0 bases and J gave up 7 bases; unmatched junction bases: 5. The CDR3 is made up of 14 amino acids.

The J gene is TRBJ1-1, the V gene TRBV15; possible D gene TRBD1, 6 bases. Germline V gene sequence: CDR1 LNHNV, CDR2 YYDKDF (reference sequence). Deletions cut 0 bases from V and 0 bases from J, with 14 bases between. The CDR3 runs 17 residues. The CDR3 bases are TGTGCCACCAGCAGAGATTCAGGGGCTCCCATGAACACTGAAGCTTTCTTT. Translating gives CATSRDSGAPMNTEAFF. The full variable domain, rest sourced from reference TRBV15 and TRBJ1-1, is DAMVIQNPRYQVTQFGKPVTLSCSQTLNHNVMYWYQQKSSQAPKLLFHYYDKDFNNEADTPDNFQSRRPNTSFCFLDIRSPGLGDTAMYLCATSRDSGAPMNTEAFFGQGTRLTVV.